These 26 T cell receptor beta chains were sequenced from one sample in a study of shared clonotypes between healthy human individuals. Clones were sequenced by immunoSEQ multiplex PCR, and TCRdb holds only the in-frame ones, with some missing. The table lists around 1.4 million clones, 98% of them singletons. The sample consisted of naive CD4+ T cells sorted from blood. Subset defined: CD45RA+ positively selected. Receptor source: a man aged 25 to 40 in good health.

This chain uses TRBV6-6 with TRBJ2-7; tentatively, D is TRBD1 (6 bases). The germline V gene has CDR1 MNHNY and CDR2 SVGAGI (reference sequence). The CDR3 contains 14 residues. Trimming removed 5 bases at V and 2 bases at J, with 13 bases between. The CDR3 DNA is TGTGCCAGCAGTCCGTCGACAGGTACCTACGAGCAGTACTTC. Protein product: CASSPSTGTYEQYF.

The chain recombines TRBV5-1 with TRBJ2-1; 8 nucleotides match TRBD2. The V and J ends lost 0 bases and 3 bases, in that order; junction bases with no gene match: 5. The CDR3 spans 16 residues. Germline loops: CDR1 SGHRS, CDR2 YFSETQ. CDR3 amino acids: CASSLVSGTDYNEQFF. The CDR3 coding sequence is TGCGCCAGCAGCTTGGTTAGCGGGACGGACTACAATGAGCAGTTCTTC.

In the case of this clone: At one boundary the junction diverges from the germline segment, which might be a read error. Other DNA sequences in this specimen translate into the identical CDR3. The V and J genes are TRBV13 and TRBJ2-7, with D possibly being TRBD1 or TRBD2 (6 bases each). This CDR3 is built from 12 residues. Germline values: CDR1 PRHDT, CDR2 FYEKMQ (reference sequence). The CDR3, as DNA: TGTGCCAGCAGTTTAGGGGGGTACGAGCAGTACTTC. Its protein is CASSLGGYEQYF.

This clone was seen once. The sample contains more than one DNA sequence encoding this CDR3. This chain uses TRBV9 with TRBJ2-7; 10 nucleotides line up with TRBD2. Germline V CDR1 and CDR2: SGDLS, YYNGEE. This CDR3 has 14 amino acids. Unmatched junction bases numbered 1, after V lost 4 bases and J lost 0 bases. The chain's CDR3 is CASSRTSGSYEQYF. The DNA of the CDR3 is TGTGCCAGCAGCCGGACTAGCGGCTCCTACGAGCAGTACTTC.

V gene TRBV9 combines with J gene TRBJ2-1, with no clear D. The ends were cut back, 4 bases at V and 8 bases at J, with 16 bases in the middle. Per the germline V gene, CDR1 is SGDLS and CDR2 is YYNGEE. The CDR3 spans 14 residues. The CDR3 loop reads CASSPRRTIHEQFF. In DNA form, the CDR3 reads TGTGCCAGCAGCCCCCGACGTACTATCCATGAGCAGTTCTTC.

The chain uses TRBV27 and TRBJ1-2; weak D call: TRBD1 (6 bases). The germline V gene encodes CDR1 MNHEY and CDR2 SMNVEV (reference sequence). There are 15 residues in the CDR3. Trimming shortened V by 4 bases and J by 1 base, and 13 bases separated the two germline ends. The CDR3: CASSYTPQGNYGYTF. Here the CDR3 DNA reads TGTGCCAGCAGTTATACCCCACAGGGTAACTATGGCTACACCTTC.

This clone has just one count. The gene calls are TRBV19 and TRBJ2-3; D not resolved. CDR1 and CDR2 from the germline V gene are LNHDA and SQIVND (reference sequence). This CDR3 contains 14 residues. CDR3 region: CATSRWLSTDTQYF. DNA for the CDR3: TGTGCAACATCCAGATGGCTGAGCACAGATACGCAGTATTTT.

This clone was counted a single time. This chain joins TRBV5-1 and TRBJ2-5, with 7 bases aligning to TRBD2. Germline V gives CDR1 SGHRS, CDR2 YFSETQ. Trimming at V came to 6 bases and at J to 3 bases, leaving 5 bases not matched to a gene. This CDR3 has 13 residues. CDR3 sequence reads: CASTLGGKETQYF. In nucleotides, the CDR3 is TGCGCCAGCACACTGGGAGGGAAAGAGACCCAGTACTTC.

The chain has TRBV15 and TRBJ1-5; D gene unclear. The V gene lost 8 bases and the J gene lost 7 bases, with 21 bases spanning the gap. The CDR3 spans 15 residues. Germline values: CDR1 LNHNV, CDR2 YYDKDF (reference sequence). This chain's CDR3 is CATRQEMSLGQPQHF. The CDR3 DNA reads TGTGCCACCCGGCAGGAGATGAGCCTAGGCCAGCCCCAGCATTTT.

This clone appeared a single time. The chain employs TRBV7-2 and TRBJ2-3; TRBD2 agrees at 13 bases. The germline V gene encodes CDR1 SGHTA and CDR2 FQGNSA. This CDR3 region has 17 residues. The V segment lost 4 bases and the J segment 7 bases; nucleotides outside the gene matches: 11. DNA for the CDR3: TGTGCCAGCAGCTCCCGGGGACTAGCGGGACCACTAAATACGCAGTATTTT. This codes for CASSSRGLAGPLNTQYF.

This rearrangement joins TRBV5-6 to TRBJ2-7; 10 bases fit TRBD2. Germline V CDR1 and CDR2: SGHDT, YYEEEE. J was trimmed by 3 bases and V by 0 bases; bases with no gene match: 3. This CDR3 region has 15 residues. The CDR3 here is CASSLGTSGDYEQYF. In DNA form, the CDR3 reads TGTGCCAGCAGCTTGGGGACTAGCGGAGACTACGAGCAGTACTTC.

The chain has TRBV6-5 and TRBJ2-1; D could derive from TRBD1 or TRBD2 (5 bases each). Trimming took off 4 bases at V and 6 bases at J, with 13 bases between the two ends. CDR1 MNHEY and CDR2 SVGAGI come from the germline V gene. The CDR3 spans 14 residues. The CDR3 loop reads CASSSFDSGNEQFF. Written as DNA, the CDR3 is TGTGCCAGCAGTTCCTTCGACAGCGGCAATGAGCAGTTCTTC.

This chain links TRBV14 with TRBJ2-2; weak D call: TRBD2 (5 bases). Germline assignment: CDR1 SGHDN and CDR2 FVKESK. This CDR3 is 14 amino acids long. Trimming left V 1 base short and J 6 bases short, with 9 bases between. The CDR3 region is CASSQGEGAGELFF. The CDR3 coding sequence is TGTGCCAGCAGCCAAGGAGAGGGAGCCGGGGAGCTGTTTTTT.

The chain recombines TRBV25-1 with TRBJ1-3; possible D gene TRBD1, 5 bases. V lost 5 bases and J lost 4, with 12 bases in between. Germline CDR1 is MGHDK and CDR2 is SYGVNS. The CDR3 length is 14 residues. The CDR3 DNA reads TGTGCCAGCAGTCCCCTGGGACGGGGAAACACCATATATTTT. It codes for CASSPLGRGNTIYF.

This chain joins TRBV9 and TRBJ1-3, with D unresolved. This CDR3 contains 15 residues. Germline V gene sequence: CDR1 SGDLS, CDR2 YYNGEE. The V end was cut by 0 bases, the J end by 0 bases, with 7 bases between. The CDR3 DNA follows: TGTGCCAGCAGCGTAGACAGTCTCTCTGGAAACACCATATATTTT. Translation: CASSVDSLSGNTIYF.

The chain links TRBV6-1 to TRBJ2-7; D uncertain. With 3 bases removed from V and 3 bases from J, the gap between germline ends came to 15 bases. Per the germline V gene, CDR1 is MNHNS and CDR2 is SASEGT. CDR3 length: 15 residues. CDR3 coding DNA: TGTGCCAGCAGTGATGATCCGACGAGTTACTACGAGCAGTACTTC. The encoded protein is CASSDDPTSYYEQYF.

The chain recombines TRBV14 with TRBJ2-1; 7 bases align to TRBD1. With 4 bases clipped from V and 4 bases from J, the junction kept 4 bases outside the gene matches. The CDR3 sequence is 14 residues long. Germline V gene data show CDR1 as SGHDN and CDR2 as FVKESK. Here the CDR3 reads CASSRGQWYNEQFF. The CDR3 bases are TGTGCCAGCAGCCGGGGACAGTGGTACAATGAGCAGTTCTTC.

This chain joins TRBV29-1 and TRBJ1-1; no clear D gene. Trimming took 8 bases from V and 1 from J, leaving 14 bases between them. In germline, CDR1 is SQVTM, CDR2 ANQGSEA. The CDR3 extends over 13 amino acids. CDR3 loop: CSSSRAGNTEAFF. The DNA of the CDR3 is TGCAGCTCCTCCCGGGCAGGGAACACTGAAGCTTTCTTT.

The V gene is TRBV5-1, the J gene TRBJ2-1; 10 bases match TRBD1. Trimming cost V 4 bases and J 2 bases; bases outside gene matches: 9. Per the germline V gene, CDR1 is SGHRS and CDR2 is YFSETQ. This CDR3 comprises 17 residues. CDR3 bases: TGCGCCAGCAGCCGCGCCTTTGACAGGGGGCCCTACAATGAGCAGTTCTTC. Translated, it gives CASSRAFDRGPYNEQFF.

The chain joins TRBV7-9 to TRBJ1-2; TRBD1 matches 8 bases. The CDR3 has 16 amino acids. Germline CDR1 reads SEHNR; CDR2 reads FQNEAQ (reference sequence). Trimming at V came to 4 bases and at J to 0 bases, leaving 7 bases not matched to a gene. The CDR3 DNA reads as TGTGCCAGCAGCTCCCCGGGACAGGCCCCTAACTATGGCTACACCTTC. This translates into CASSSPGQAPNYGYTF.

The J gene is TRBJ1-1, the V gene TRBV6-1; maybe TRBD1 (5 bases). The germline gives CDR1 MNHNS, CDR2 SASEGT. The V end was cut by 6 bases, the J end by 0 bases, with 8 bases between. The CDR3 covers 13 residues. In DNA form, the CDR3 reads TGTGCCAGCAGGTCGACAGTGAACACTGAAGCTTTCTTT. Amino acids: CASRSTVNTEAFF.

This chain joins TRBV6-5 and TRBJ2-1; D may be TRBD2 (5 bases). This CDR3 is 15 amino acids long. The germline V and J ends were trimmed by 7 bases and 1 base, with 14 bases remaining between them. Germline CDR1 reads MNHEY; CDR2 reads SVGAGI. CDR3 nucleotides: TGTGCCAGCAAGGACGCGGGCCCTTCCTACAATGAGCAGTTCTTC. It is translated as CASKDAGPSYNEQFF.

This chain links TRBV7-2 with TRBJ2-1; unclear D gene. The CDR3 spans 13 residues. The V end lost 5 bases, the J end lost 5 bases, and 10 bases lay between the germline ends. Germline V gives CDR1 SGHTA, CDR2 FQGNSA. CDR3 amino acids: CASSPDPDNEQFF. Written as DNA, the CDR3 is TGTGCCAGCAGCCCCGACCCGGACAATGAGCAGTTCTTC.

The chain couples TRBV5-6 to TRBJ2-7; 8 bases fit TRBD1. Germline V lookup: CDR1 SGHDT, CDR2 YYEEEE. The CDR3 is made up of 14 amino acids. Trimming at V came to 6 bases and at J to 3 bases, leaving 8 bases not matched to a gene. Written as DNA, the CDR3 is TGTGCCAGCACCCTTGACGGACAGGGCTACGAGCAGTACTTC. Encoded protein: CASTLDGQGYEQYF.

The chain combines TRBV5-1 with TRBJ2-3; D remains unclear. V was cut by 7 bases and J by 4 bases, with 10 bases left in between. Germline V gene lookup returns CDR1 SGHRS and CDR2 YFSETQ. This CDR3 is 12 amino acids long. The CDR3 sequence is CASGDQPDTQYF. The CDR3 bases are TGCGCCAGCGGGGATCAGCCAGATACGCAGTATTTT.

The chain couples TRBV11-3 to TRBJ2-1; 8 bases fit TRBD1. Germline loops: CDR1 SGHNT, CDR2 YENEEA. J gave up 9 bases and V 5 bases, and 6 bases lay outside the gene matches. The CDR3 covers 13 residues. The CDR3 DNA reads TGTGCCAGCAGCCTGACAGGGGTCACTGAGCAGTTCTTC. Translation gives CASSLTGVTEQFF.